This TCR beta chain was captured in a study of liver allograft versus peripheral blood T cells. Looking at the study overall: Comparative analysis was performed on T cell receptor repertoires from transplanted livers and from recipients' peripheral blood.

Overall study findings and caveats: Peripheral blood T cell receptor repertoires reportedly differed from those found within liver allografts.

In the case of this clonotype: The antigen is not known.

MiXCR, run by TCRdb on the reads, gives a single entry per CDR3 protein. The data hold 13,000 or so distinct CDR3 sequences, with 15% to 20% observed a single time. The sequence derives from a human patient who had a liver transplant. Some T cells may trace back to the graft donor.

The CDR3 sequence is CASREDRRDSPLHF. DNA of the CDR3: TGTGCCAGCAGAGAGGACAGGCGAGATTCACCCCTCCACTTT. The chain employs TRBV28 and TRBJ1-6; 7 bases map to TRBD1. Germline CDR1 is MDHEN and CDR2 is SYDVKM. This CDR3 spans 14 amino acids. Trimming removed 6 bases from V and 8 bases from J; junction bases left unmatched: 7.